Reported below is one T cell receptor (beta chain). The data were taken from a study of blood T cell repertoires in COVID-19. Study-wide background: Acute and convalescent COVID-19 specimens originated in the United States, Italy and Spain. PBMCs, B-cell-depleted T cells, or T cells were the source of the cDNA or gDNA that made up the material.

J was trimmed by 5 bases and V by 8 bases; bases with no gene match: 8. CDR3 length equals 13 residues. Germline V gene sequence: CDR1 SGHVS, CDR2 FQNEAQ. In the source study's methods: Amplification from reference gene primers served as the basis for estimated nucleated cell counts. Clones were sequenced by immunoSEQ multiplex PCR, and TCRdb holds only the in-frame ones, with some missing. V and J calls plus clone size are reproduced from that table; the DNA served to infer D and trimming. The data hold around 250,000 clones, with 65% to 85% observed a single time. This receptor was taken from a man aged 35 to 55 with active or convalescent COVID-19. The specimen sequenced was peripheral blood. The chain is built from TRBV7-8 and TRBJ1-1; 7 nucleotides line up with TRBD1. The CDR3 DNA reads TGTGCCAGCGGCCCCAGGGGGGTGACTGAAGCTTTCTTT. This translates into CASGPRGVTEAFF. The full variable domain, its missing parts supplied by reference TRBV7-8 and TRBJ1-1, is GAGVSQSPRYKVAKRGQDVALRCDPISGHVSLFWYQQALGQGPEFLTYFQNEAQLDKSGLPSDRFFAERPEGSVSTLKIQRTQQEDSAVYLCASGPRGVTEAFFGQGTRLTVV.